Listed below are T cell receptor beta chains from one sample, sequenced in a study of blood T cells in healthy people across ages. A single record per CDR3 protein comes from TCRdb applying MiXCR to the 5' RACE reads. The sample shows about 840,000 distinct CDR3 sequences, almost 30% of them seen only once. This sample also belongs to another study, concerning T cells of mothers and their children.

Sample: blood. The receptor set was obtained from a woman aged 40 to 55 in good health. Each CDR3 is given with its conserved first and last residue. D genes are given only for firm matches. Expanded clones are given a class, and other clones once, few, many or no size at all.

CDR3,DNA,V,size,J,D
CATSRVPPRLAHSTDTQYF,TGTGCCACCAGCAGAGTTCCCCCTCGACTAGCACACAGCACAGATACGCAGTATTTT,TRBV15,.,TRBJ2-3,TRBD2
CATSREALRQGRNLDGYTF,TGTGCCACCAGCAGAGAGGCCCTGAGGCAGGGTAGAAATTTGGATGGCTACACCTTC,TRBV15,.,TRBJ1-2,.
CASSLGTTHSYNEQFF,TGTGCCAGCAGCTTAGGGACTACTCACTCCTACAATGAGCAGTTCTTC,TRBV7-9,few,TRBJ2-1,.
CASSRGQGIPEAFF,TGTGCCAGCAGCCGCGGACAGGGGATTCCTGAAGCTTTCTTT,TRBV13,.,TRBJ1-1,TRBD1
CASSYPPLSPHEQYF,TGTGCCAGCAGCTACCCCCCTCTAAGCCCCCACGAGCAGTACTTC,TRBV7-8,many,TRBJ2-7,.
CASSPLAGGVWFF,TGTGCCAGCAGTCCTTTAGCGGGGGGGGTATGGTTCTTC,TRBV12-3/TRBV12-4,few,TRBJ2-1,TRBD2
CASNLSGGAYNEQFF,TGTGCCAGCAACCTCAGCGGGGGGGCCTACAATGAGCAGTTCTTC,TRBV11-1,once,TRBJ2-1,TRBD2
CASSFPPDRPGSTEAFF,TGCGCCAGCAGCTTTCCCCCGGACCGACCCGGTTCCACTGAAGCTTTCTTT,TRBV5-1,.,TRBJ1-1,.
CASSSFLLGDEQYF,TGCGCCAGCAGCTCCTTTCTTCTCGGAGATGAGCAGTACTTC,TRBV5-1,.,TRBJ2-5,.
CASSSRQGEYNEQFF,TGTGCCAGCAGCTCCCGACAGGGGGAATACAATGAGCAGTTCTTC,TRBV7-8,few,TRBJ2-1,TRBD1
CASSLEGGALETQYF,TGCGCCAGCAGCTTGGAAGGGGGGGCCCTAGAGACCCAGTACTTC,TRBV5-1,.,TRBJ2-5,.
CASSPYKWDQEAFF,TGTGCCAGCAGTCCTTATAAGTGGGACCAGGAAGCTTTCTTT,TRBV7-8,.,TRBJ1-1,.
CASRKIKGEFYEQYF,TGTGCCAGCAGGAAGATCAAAGGGGAATTCTACGAGCAGTACTTC,TRBV11-2,few,TRBJ2-7,.
CASSLNGVEAFF,TGTGCCAGCAGTTTAAATGGGGTTGAAGCTTTCTTT,TRBV12-3/TRBV12-4,few,TRBJ1-1,.
CASSLRDRGAVRRANVLTF,TGTGCCAGTAGTCTCCGGGACAGGGGAGCGGTTAGAAGGGCCAACGTCCTGACTTTC,TRBV19,.,TRBJ2-6,TRBD1
CASALYRQDGYTF,TGTGCCAGCGCCTTATATAGACAGGATGGCTACACCTTC,TRBV7-9,.,TRBJ1-2,.
CASSLEGAGYTF,TGTGCCAGCAGCTTAGAGGGGGCTGGCTACACCTTC,TRBV7-9,.,TRBJ1-2,TRBD1
CASSLAPTYNSPLHF,TGTGCCAGCAGCTTAGCGCCTACCTATAATTCACCCCTCCACTTT,TRBV7-2,.,TRBJ1-6,.
CATSDPQDYGYTF,TGTGCCACCAGTGATCCTCAGGATTATGGCTACACCTTC,TRBV24-1,.,TRBJ1-2,.
CAWSVGQGNNQPQHF,TGTGCCTGGAGTGTTGGACAGGGAAACAATCAGCCCCAGCATTTT,TRBV30,few,TRBJ1-5,TRBD1
CASSSGRLVSQETQYF,TGTGCTAGCAGCTCGGGGAGACTAGTGTCACAAGAGACCCAGTACTTC,TRBV7-7,many,TRBJ2-5,.
CSAPGQGIVTQYF,TGCAGTGCCCCGGGACAGGGGATCGTGACCCAGTACTTC,TRBV20-1,many,TRBJ2-5,TRBD1